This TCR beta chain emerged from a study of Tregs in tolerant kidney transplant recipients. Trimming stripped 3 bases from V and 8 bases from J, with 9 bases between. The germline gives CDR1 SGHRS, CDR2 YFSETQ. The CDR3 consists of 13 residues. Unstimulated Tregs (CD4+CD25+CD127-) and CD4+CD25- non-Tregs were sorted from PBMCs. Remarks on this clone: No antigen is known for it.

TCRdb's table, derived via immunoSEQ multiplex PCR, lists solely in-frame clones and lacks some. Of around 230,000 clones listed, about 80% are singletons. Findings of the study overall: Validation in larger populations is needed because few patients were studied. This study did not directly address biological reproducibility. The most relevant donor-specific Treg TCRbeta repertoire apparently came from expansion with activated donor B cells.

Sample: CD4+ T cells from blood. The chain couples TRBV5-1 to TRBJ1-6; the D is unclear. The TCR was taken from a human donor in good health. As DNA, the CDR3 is TGCGCCAGCAGCTCGGGAGTAGATTCACCCCTCCACTTT. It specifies CASSSGVDSPLHF.